The sequence of this TCR beta chain was determined in a study of T cells in Graves' hyperthyroidism and ophthalmopathy. Amplified TCR beta CDR3 regions came from RNA transcripts. The HTBI primer set drove a first-round RT-PCR of the TCR CDR3. TCRdb analysed the multiplex PCR reads with MiXCR anew, one entry per CDR3 protein. The sample lists more than 450,000 distinct CDR3 sequences; 12% to 15% were seen once. This clonotype was seen only a few times. The sequenced material came from blood. The TCR sequence derives from a woman between 35 and 50 years old with Graves' hyperthyroidism.

The CDR3 is CASSFGDNYNEQFF. CDR3 DNA: TGTGCCAGCAGTTTTGGGGACAACTACAATGAGCAGTTCTTC. This chain uses TRBV27 with TRBJ2-1; a weak D match, TRBD1 (6 bases). The CDR3 is 14 amino acids. CDR1 and CDR2 (germline): MNHEY, SMNVEV (reference sequence). Between the trimmed V and J ends, which lost 3 bases and 3 bases, there was a span of 9 bases.